This T cell receptor (beta chain) stems from a study of cytotoxic CD8 clonotypes in ibrutinib-treated CLL. Sequencing used immunoSEQ multiplex PCR; TCRdb keeps in-frame clones, though not all of them. The table includes 26,000 or so clones, roughly 60% detected once. The CDR3 is 16 residues long. Trimming removed 2 bases from V and 10 bases from J, with 20 bases in between. Germline-derived CDR1 and CDR2 are MNHEY and SMNVEV (reference sequence). Material: PBMCs, obtained before ibrutinib treatment. The receptor comes from a human donor with chronic lymphocytic leukemia. The V gene is TRBV27, the J gene TRBJ1-4; D ambiguous. CDR3 in DNA: TGTGCCAGCAGTTTAGTGGGCGCCGGAGTCCGCTCAAAACTGTTTTTT. The encoded protein is CASSLVGAGVRSKLFF.